This T cell receptor (beta chain) was found in a study of blood T cell repertoires in COVID-19. Study overall: Samples of COVID-19 (acute and convalescent) were obtained from the United States, Italy and Spain.

Donors in Cohort 3 who had recovered were those with two negative PCRs, healthcare professional clearance, or resolution of their symptoms. In the original processing: Cell counts per sample came from amplifying reference gene primers. Assay: immunoSEQ multiplex PCR; the TCRdb copy retains only in-frame clones and omits some. V and J calls and clone size are copied from that table; D and trimming were computed from the DNA. This sample has about 440,000 clones; about 92% occur once, and the top ten carry 0.55% to 0.75%. The V end was cut by 5 bases, the J end by 4 bases, with 17 bases between. Per germline, CDR1 MNHEY and CDR2 SMNVEV (reference sequence). This CDR3 has 15 amino acids.

The rearrangement uses TRBV27 and TRBJ1-2, with D unresolved. The sequenced sample consisted of PBMCs or T cells enriched from blood (not recorded which). The sequence was collected from a man aged 18 to 30 who had recovered from COVID-19. The CDR3 bases are TGTGCCAGCAGTCCGACGCCGAGGAGCGCCTATGGCTACACCTTC. As protein: CASSPTPRSAYGYTF.